A selection of T cell receptor beta chains follows, all from one sample in a study of identical twins. One entry per CDR3 protein, called by TCRdb with MiXCR from the 5' RACE reads. The data contain 600,000 to 800,000 distinct CDR3 sequences, about 20% of them singletons. The data also belong to a second study, concerning T cells expressing NK-cell markers.

The sequenced sample was PBMCs. These receptors were taken from a woman younger than 30 in good health. The CDR3 runs from the conserved cysteine through the conserved F or W. The order of the fields is clone size, J gene, D gene, V gene, CDR3 protein, CDR3 DNA. A D gene is named only where the DNA matches it firmly. The size of a clone is reported for some rows only, either as once, few or many, or as a class for expanded clones.

clone size: .; J gene: TRBJ2-7; D gene: .; V gene: TRBV13; CDR3 protein: CASSLDRGSAYEQYF; CDR3 DNA: TGTGCCAGCAGCTTAGATCGGGGAAGCGCCTACGAGCAGTACTTC
clone size: few; J gene: TRBJ2-5; D gene: .; V gene: TRBV7-8; CDR3 protein: CASSLTPSAGHEYF; CDR3 DNA: TGTGCCAGCAGCTTAACCCCCTCGGCTGGTCACGAGTACTTC
clone size: .; J gene: TRBJ2-1; D gene: TRBD2; V gene: TRBV7-2; CDR3 protein: CASSGGTSIYNEQFF; CDR3 DNA: TGTGCCAGCAGCGGAGGGACTAGCATCTACAATGAGCAGTTCTTC
clone size: .; J gene: TRBJ2-7; D gene: .; V gene: TRBV5-1; CDR3 protein: CASSLASGVTYEQYF; CDR3 DNA: TGCGCCAGCAGCTTGGCAAGCGGAGTCACCTACGAGCAGTACTTC
clone size: many; J gene: TRBJ1-5; D gene: .; V gene: TRBV11-3; CDR3 protein: CASSYGRGANQPQHF; CDR3 DNA: TGTGCCAGCAGCTATGGGCGAGGGGCCAATCAGCCCCAGCATTTT
clone size: many; J gene: TRBJ1-1; D gene: .; V gene: TRBV7-9; CDR3 protein: CASSTLVEAFF; CDR3 DNA: TGTGCCAGCAGTACCCTCGTGGAAGCTTTCTTT
clone size: many; J gene: TRBJ2-1; D gene: .; V gene: TRBV5-1; CDR3 protein: CASSEPIAYNEQFF; CDR3 DNA: TGCGCCAGCAGCGAACCGATAGCCTACAATGAGCAGTTCTTC
clone size: many; J gene: TRBJ2-1; D gene: .; V gene: TRBV6-1; CDR3 protein: CASSPRGSYNEQFF; CDR3 DNA: TGTGCCAGCAGTCCCCGGGGGTCCTACAATGAGCAGTTCTTC
clone size: .; J gene: TRBJ2-7; D gene: .; V gene: TRBV4-3; CDR3 protein: CASSQVLNHEQYF; CDR3 DNA: TGCGCCAGCAGCCAAGTCCTTAACCACGAGCAGTACTTC
clone size: few; J gene: TRBJ1-2; D gene: .; V gene: TRBV6-1; CDR3 protein: CASSTTRDRRLGYTF; CDR3 DNA: TGTGCCAGCAGTACCACCCGAGACAGGAGACTTGGCTACACCTTC
clone size: few; J gene: TRBJ2-1; D gene: .; V gene: TRBV5-1; CDR3 protein: CASSYGPSYNEQFF; CDR3 DNA: TGCGCCAGCAGCTATGGTCCCTCCTACAATGAGCAGTTCTTC
clone size: few; J gene: TRBJ2-3; D gene: .; V gene: TRBV20-1; CDR3 protein: CSAGDSRRIGDTQYF; CDR3 DNA: TGCAGTGCTGGAGACTCCCGAAGGATCGGAGATACGCAGTATTTT
clone size: .; J gene: TRBJ1-2; D gene: TRBD1; V gene: TRBV7-2; CDR3 protein: CASSLTGQGGGGYTF; CDR3 DNA: TGTGCCAGCAGCCTGACTGGACAGGGGGGCGGCGGCTACACCTTC
clone size: few; J gene: TRBJ2-7; D gene: TRBD1; V gene: TRBV6-5; CDR3 protein: CASSYPRPGQGSYEQYF; CDR3 DNA: TGTGCCAGCAGTTACCCCCGGCCGGGACAGGGCTCCTACGAGCAGTACTTC
clone size: .; J gene: TRBJ2-1; D gene: TRBD1; V gene: TRBV18; CDR3 protein: CASSDRDRGGNEQFF; CDR3 DNA: TGTGCCAGCTCAGACCGGGACAGGGGTGGCAATGAGCAGTTCTTC
clone size: many; J gene: TRBJ2-5; D gene: .; V gene: TRBV20-1; CDR3 protein: CSAAGNQETQYF; CDR3 DNA: TGCAGTGCCGCCGGGAACCAAGAGACCCAGTACTTC
clone size: .; J gene: TRBJ2-5; D gene: .; V gene: TRBV9; CDR3 protein: CASSVATGSVEQETQYF; CDR3 DNA: TGTGCCAGCAGCGTAGCTACAGGGTCGGTGGAACAAGAGACCCAGTACTTC
clone size: many; J gene: TRBJ2-1; D gene: .; V gene: TRBV29-1; CDR3 protein: CSVSSGLSSYNEQFF; CDR3 DNA: TGCAGCGTTTCCTCGGGATTAAGCTCCTACAATGAGCAGTTCTTC
clone size: .; J gene: TRBJ1-2; D gene: .; V gene: TRBV29-1; CDR3 protein: CSGEGPYGYTF; CDR3 DNA: TGCAGCGGGGAGGGTCCGTATGGCTACACCTTC
clone size: .; J gene: TRBJ1-1; D gene: .; V gene: TRBV5-1; CDR3 protein: CASSLARDVNTEAFF; CDR3 DNA: TGCGCCAGCAGCTTAGCACGGGATGTGAACACTGAAGCTTTCTTT
clone size: .; J gene: TRBJ2-7; D gene: .; V gene: TRBV7-9; CDR3 protein: CASTPFIRSEQYF; CDR3 DNA: TGTGCCAGCACCCCGTTTATTAGAAGCGAGCAGTACTTC
clone size: .; J gene: TRBJ2-1; D gene: .; V gene: TRBV6-1; CDR3 protein: CASRQEGATNEQFF; CDR3 DNA: TGTGCCAGCAGACAGGAGGGGGCGACGAATGAGCAGTTCTTC
clone size: few; J gene: TRBJ2-1; D gene: .; V gene: TRBV6-1; CDR3 protein: CASSERGVNEQFF; CDR3 DNA: TGTGCCAGCAGTGAGCGCGGGGTCAATGAGCAGTTCTTC
clone size: many; J gene: TRBJ2-1; D gene: .; V gene: TRBV5-8; CDR3 protein: CASSWGMYNEQFF; CDR3 DNA: TGTGCCAGCAGCTGGGGAATGTACAATGAGCAGTTCTTC
clone size: few; J gene: TRBJ2-3; D gene: TRBD2; V gene: TRBV20-1; CDR3 protein: CSLTSGGRTDTQYF; CDR3 DNA: TGCAGCCTTACAAGCGGGGGGCGCACAGATACGCAGTATTTT
clone size: many; J gene: TRBJ1-1; D gene: .; V gene: TRBV6-5; CDR3 protein: CASSEQGTEAFF; CDR3 DNA: TGTGCCAGCAGCGAACAGGGCACTGAAGCTTTCTTT
clone size: many; J gene: TRBJ2-4; D gene: TRBD1; V gene: TRBV20-1; CDR3 protein: CSAPHTGTGEKNIQYF; CDR3 DNA: TGCAGTGCTCCTCACACCGGGACAGGGGAGAAAAACATTCAGTACTTC
clone size: .; J gene: TRBJ2-1; D gene: TRBD2; V gene: TRBV18; CDR3 protein: CASSPSAGELNEQFF; CDR3 DNA: TGTGCCAGCTCACCTTCAGCGGGAGAGCTCAATGAGCAGTTCTTC
clone size: .; J gene: TRBJ2-1; D gene: TRBD1; V gene: TRBV19; CDR3 protein: CASKSRDSSYNEQFF; CDR3 DNA: TGTGCCAGTAAAAGCCGGGACAGCTCCTACAATGAGCAGTTCTTC
clone size: .; J gene: TRBJ2-3; D gene: .; V gene: TRBV3-1; CDR3 protein: CASSQALGPATDTQYF; CDR3 DNA: TGTGCCAGCAGCCAAGCACTGGGCCCAGCCACAGATACGCAGTATTTT
clone size: few; J gene: TRBJ2-7; D gene: TRBD1; V gene: TRBV7-2; CDR3 protein: CASSRERDRYEQYF; CDR3 DNA: TGTGCCAGCAGCCGCGAACGGGACAGATACGAGCAGTACTTC
clone size: few; J gene: TRBJ2-1; D gene: .; V gene: TRBV4-1; CDR3 protein: CASSQDPRGPLAQFF; CDR3 DNA: TGCGCCAGCAGCCAAGATCCGCGGGGGCCGCTCGCGCAGTTCTTC
clone size: few; J gene: TRBJ2-2; D gene: .; V gene: TRBV10-3; CDR3 protein: CAISEKAPGELFF; CDR3 DNA: TGTGCCATCAGTGAGAAAGCCCCCGGGGAGCTGTTTTTT